A single sample is the source of the 21 T cell receptor beta chains below, sequenced in a study of T-cell reconstitution after alpha-beta-depleted transplantation in children. Construction of the TCRbeta library involved unique molecular identifiers. TCRdb re-called the PCR reads with MiXCR, one entry per CDR3 protein. Of over 400,000 distinct CDR3 sequences listed, approximately 12% are singletons. Sequenced material: PBMCs from the stem cell graft donor, taken from the stem cell graft. These TCRs come from a human donor who donated a stem cell graft to a child with combined immunodeficiency.

The chain is built from TRBV7-8 and TRBJ1-1, with 10 nucleotides matching TRBD1. Per the germline V gene, CDR1 is SGHVS and CDR2 is FQNEAQ. The CDR3 has 16 residues. With 2 bases clipped from V and 6 bases from J, the junction kept 9 bases outside the gene matches. CDR3 residues: CASSLWVDRGPAEAFF. The CDR3 bases are TGTGCCAGCAGCTTATGGGTCGACAGGGGGCCCGCTGAAGCTTTCTTT.

The genes are TRBV9 and TRBJ1-2; tentative D call: TRBD1 (5 bases). This CDR3 region has 15 residues. Germline CDR1 is SGDLS and CDR2 is YYNGEE. The V end was cut by 0 bases, the J end by 8 bases, with 17 bases between. This CDR3 reads CASSVDFGGIGGYTF. The CDR3 DNA reads TGTGCCAGCAGCGTAGACTTCGGGGGGATAGGCGGCTACACCTTC.

This clonotype has only a few counts. The chain combines TRBV24-1 with TRBJ2-1; TRBD1 is a possible D gene (5 bases). The CDR3 length is 14 residues. V was trimmed by 1 base and J by 5 bases, leaving 8 bases between them. The V gene's germline CDR1 is KGHDR and CDR2 SFDVKD. The CDR3: CATSDLTRDNEQFF. The DNA of the CDR3 is TGTGCCACCAGTGATTTAACCAGGGACAATGAGCAGTTCTTC.

This clonotype was found many times. The gene calls are TRBV5-6 and TRBJ2-1, with no clear D. This CDR3 is 12 amino acids long. V shed 0 bases and J shed 9 bases, with 7 bases lying between them. The germline gives CDR1 SGHDT, CDR2 YYEEEE. This chain's CDR3 is CASSLGGVEQFF. The CDR3, as DNA: TGTGCCAGCAGCTTGGGTGGTGTTGAGCAGTTCTTC.

This clonotype was recorded a few times. The chain is built from TRBV29-1 and TRBJ1-2, with D hard to call. Trimming pared 5 bases from V and 2 bases from J, leaving 9 bases between. CDR1 is SQVTM, CDR2 ANQGSEA, per germline. This CDR3 contains 12 residues. The CDR3 region has the DNA TGCAGCGTTTTAAGGGCGAACTATGGCTACACCTTC. Translating gives CSVLRANYGYTF.

This clonotype was counted only a few times. V gene TRBV20-1 combines with J gene TRBJ2-1; D call uncertain. V lost 0 bases, J lost 6 bases, and 12 bases lay in between. Germline V gene lookup returns CDR1 DFQATT and CDR2 SNEGSKA (reference sequence). This CDR3 region has 14 residues. The CDR3 sequence is CSARDRTAANEQFF. The CDR3, as DNA: TGCAGTGCTAGAGATCGAACCGCTGCCAATGAGCAGTTCTTC.

This clonotype was recorded at least ten times. DNA for the CDR3: TGTGCCAGCAGCTCCAACAGGGCAGCCTACGAGCAGTACTTC. Its translation: CASSSNRAAYEQYF. V and J are TRBV7-2 and TRBJ2-7, with a tentative D call TRBD1 (6 bases). The CDR3 extends over 14 amino acids. Germline CDR1 and CDR2: SGHTA and FQGNSA. V was clipped by 4 bases and J by 2 bases, with 12 bases between them. Combining the CDR3 with reference TRBV7-2 and TRBJ2-7 gives the whole variable domain GAGVSQSPSNKVTEKGKDVELRCDPISGHTALYWYRQSLGQGLEFLIYFQGNSAPDKSGLPSDRFSAERTGGSVSTLTIQRTQQEDSAVYLCASSSNRAAYEQYFGPGTRLTVT.

Concerning this clonotype: Sequence at one end of the junction differs from germline and may be a read error. The chain couples TRBV7-7 to TRBJ2-2; 7 nucleotides match TRBD1. Germline loops: CDR1 SSHAT, CDR2 FNYEAQ (reference sequence). This CDR3 comprises 15 residues. The CDR3 nucleotides read TGTGCTAGCAGCGAGGGGACAGCGAACACCGGGGAGCTGTTTTTT. Encoded protein: CASSEGTANTGELFF.

The genes are TRBV19 and TRBJ2-7; 9 bases are a match to TRBD1. The length of the CDR3 is 15 residues. V shed 3 bases, J shed 0 bases, and the junction held 3 bases outside the gene matches. Germline loops: CDR1 LNHDA, CDR2 SQIVND (reference sequence). The DNA of the CDR3 is TGTGCCAGTAGTATGGGGACAGGGTACTCCTACGAGCAGTACTTC. Its translation is CASSMGTGYSYEQYF.

This clonotype came up a few times. J is TRBJ2-3 and V is TRBV7-6; TRBD2 agrees at 14 bases. Germline trimming cut 4 bases from V and 8 bases from J; bases unmatched to any gene: 8. Germline V gene lookup returns CDR1 SGHVS and CDR2 FNYEAQ. The CDR3 is made up of 16 amino acids. The CDR3: CASSSRLAGGLSTQYF. The DNA for the CDR3 is TGTGCCAGCAGCTCACGACTAGCGGGAGGGCTAAGTACGCAGTATTTT.

In this sample, this clonotype turned up many times. The chain combines TRBV4-3 with TRBJ2-5, with D perhaps matching TRBD2 (6 bases). In germline, CDR1 is LGHNA, CDR2 YSLEER. Trimming cost V 1 base and J 1 base, with 10 bases left between them. CDR3 size: 15 residues. The CDR3 DNA is TGCGCCAGCAGCCAAGTGGCGACTAGCCAAGAGACCCAGTACTTC. Its translation: CASSQVATSQETQYF.

This clonotype was counted between two and nine times. The chain couples TRBV12-3 or TRBV12-4 to TRBJ2-1; perhaps TRBD1 as D (5 bases). CDR3 size: 12 residues. V gave up 6 bases and J gave up 8 bases, with 11 bases separating them. Written as DNA, the CDR3 is TGTGCCAGCAGCTCGTTAGGGGATGAGCAGTTCTTC. It specifies CASSSLGDEQFF.

The chain combines TRBV27 with TRBJ2-7, with D maybe TRBD2 (6 bases). This CDR3 comprises 14 residues. Trimming pared 2 bases from V and 2 bases from J, leaving 10 bases between. Germline CDR1 MNHEY, CDR2 SMNVEV (reference sequence). The chain's CDR3 is CASSLKAGTYEQYF. The CDR3 DNA is TGTGCCAGCAGTTTAAAGGCGGGAACCTACGAGCAGTACTTC.

This clonotype was picked up many times. The chain employs TRBV29-1 and TRBJ2-3; D might be TRBD2 (5 bases). Germline V CDR1 and CDR2: SQVTM, ANQGSEA. Trimming stripped 0 bases from V and 4 bases from J, with 14 bases between. This CDR3 is 15 amino acids long. The CDR3 here is CSVEDRPRAPDTQYF. The CDR3 bases are TGCAGCGTTGAAGATCGGCCGAGGGCGCCAGATACGCAGTATTTT.

This clonotype has ten or more counts. The chain carries TRBV5-1 and TRBJ2-1; 7 bases align to TRBD1. This CDR3 contains 13 residues. V lost 3 bases to trimming and J lost 3 bases; unmatched junction nucleotides: 0. The germline CDR1 and CDR2 sequences are SGHRS and YFSETQ. The CDR3: CASSWDSYNEQFF. The CDR3 DNA sequence: TGCGCCAGCAGCTGGGACAGCTACAATGAGCAGTTCTTC.

J is TRBJ2-7 and V is TRBV7-9; D may match TRBD1 or TRBD2 (5 bases each). The germline V gene encodes CDR1 SEHNR and CDR2 FQNEAQ (reference sequence). CDR3 length: 14 residues. V gave up 5 bases and J gave up 7 bases, with 18 bases separating them. The CDR3 region has the DNA TGTGCCAGCAGCCCTTCCCGGGATAAGGGGGAGCAGTACTTC. Residues: CASSPSRDKGEQYF. The variable domain in full, with the rest retrieved from reference TRBV7-9 and TRBJ2-7, is DTGVSQNPRHKITKRGQNVTFRCDPISEHNRLYWYRQTLGQGPEFLTYFQNEAQLEKSRLLSDRFSAERPKGSFSTLEIQRTEQGDSAMYLCASSPSRDKGEQYFGPGTRLTVT.

The gene calls are TRBV14 and TRBJ2-4; unclear D gene. The ends were cut back, 0 bases at V and 1 base at J, with 10 bases in the middle. Germline CDR1 is SGHDN and CDR2 is FVKESK. This CDR3 is built from 16 residues. As DNA, the CDR3 is TGTGCCAGCAGCCAAGATGCTCGGGCTGCCAAAAACATTCAGTACTTC. It translates to CASSQDARAAKNIQYF. Looking up the rest from reference TRBV14 and TRBJ2-4 gives the full variable domain: EAGVTQFPSHSVIEKGQTVTLRCDPISGHDNLYWYRRVMGKEIKFLLHFVKESKQDESGMPNNRFLAERTGGTYSTLKVQPAELEDSGVYFCASSQDARAAKNIQYFGAGTRLSVL.

The chain is built from TRBV30 and TRBJ2-1, with a tentative D call TRBD1 (5 bases). Germline-derived CDR1 and CDR2 are GTSNPN and SVGIG (reference sequence). V was trimmed by 2 bases and J by 1 base, leaving 9 bases between them. CDR3 size: 14 residues. The CDR3 reads CAWSRGESYNEQFF. CDR3 in DNA: TGTGCCTGGAGTAGGGGTGAATCCTACAATGAGCAGTTCTTC.

This clonotype was detected only a few times. The chain links TRBV12-3 or TRBV12-4 to TRBJ1-5, with 8 bases matching TRBD1. This CDR3 contains 15 residues. Germline trimming cut 5 bases from V and 9 bases from J; bases unmatched to any gene: 12. Written as DNA, the CDR3 is TGTGCCAGCAGTGAAGGACAGGGTTCACATTGGCCCCAGCATTTT. Its protein is CASSEGQGSHWPQHF.

In its sample, this clonotype was seen many times. This rearrangement joins TRBV29-1 to TRBJ2-7; unclear D gene. The CDR3 has 11 amino acids. The germline V and J ends were trimmed by 5 bases and 4 bases, with 9 bases remaining between them. Germline CDR1 and CDR2: SQVTM and ANQGSEA. Written as DNA, the CDR3 is TGCAGCGTTAGGTTTGGGTACGAGCAGTACTTC. Protein: CSVRFGYEQYF.

On this clonotype: No conserved phenylalanine or tryptophan ends this CDR3, so it is likely a read error. The chain links TRBV27 to TRBJ2-7; D possibly corresponds to TRBD2 (6 bases). This CDR3 has 13 residues. V dropped 4 bases and J dropped 5 bases, with 12 bases sitting between them. Germline loops: CDR1 MNHEY, CDR2 SMNVEV (reference sequence). In nucleotides, the CDR3 is TGTGCCAGCAGTTCTAGACTAGTCCACGAGCAGTACTGC. Translated, it gives CASSSRLVHEQYC.